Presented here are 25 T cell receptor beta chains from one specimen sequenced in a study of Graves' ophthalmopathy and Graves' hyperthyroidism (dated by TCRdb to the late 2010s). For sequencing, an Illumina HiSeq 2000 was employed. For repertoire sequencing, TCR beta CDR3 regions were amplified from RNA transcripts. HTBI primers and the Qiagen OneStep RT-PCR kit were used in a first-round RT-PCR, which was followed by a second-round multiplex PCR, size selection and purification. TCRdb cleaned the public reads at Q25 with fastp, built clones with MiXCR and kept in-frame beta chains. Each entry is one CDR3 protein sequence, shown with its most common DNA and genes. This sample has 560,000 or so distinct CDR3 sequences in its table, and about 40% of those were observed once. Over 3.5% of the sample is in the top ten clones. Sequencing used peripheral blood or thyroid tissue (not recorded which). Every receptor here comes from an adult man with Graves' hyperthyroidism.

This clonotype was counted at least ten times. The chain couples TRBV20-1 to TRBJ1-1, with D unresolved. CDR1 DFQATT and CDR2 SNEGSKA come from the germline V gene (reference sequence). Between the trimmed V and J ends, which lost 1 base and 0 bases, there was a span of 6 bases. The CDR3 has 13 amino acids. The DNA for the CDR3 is TGCAGTGCTAGAGCAGCTATGAACACTGAAGCTTTCTTT. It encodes CSARAAMNTEAFF.

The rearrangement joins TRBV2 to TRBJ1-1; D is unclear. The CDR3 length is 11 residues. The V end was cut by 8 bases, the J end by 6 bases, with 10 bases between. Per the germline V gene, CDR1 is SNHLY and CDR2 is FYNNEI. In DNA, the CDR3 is TGTGCCAGCCTCGAGGAGGCTGAAGCTTTCTTT. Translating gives CASLEEAEAFF.

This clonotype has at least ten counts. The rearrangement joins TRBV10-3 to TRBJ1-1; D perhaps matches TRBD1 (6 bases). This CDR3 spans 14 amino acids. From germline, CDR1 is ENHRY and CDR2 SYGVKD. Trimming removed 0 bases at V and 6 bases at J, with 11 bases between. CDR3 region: CAISESQGTPEAFF. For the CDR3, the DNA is TGTGCCATCAGTGAGTCCCAGGGGACCCCTGAAGCTTTCTTT.

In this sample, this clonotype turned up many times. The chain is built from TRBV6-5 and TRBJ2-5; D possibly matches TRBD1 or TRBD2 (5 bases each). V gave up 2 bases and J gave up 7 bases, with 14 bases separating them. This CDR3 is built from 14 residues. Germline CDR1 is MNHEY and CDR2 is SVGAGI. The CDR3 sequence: CASSYEVSGATQYF. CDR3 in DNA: TGTGCCAGCAGTTACGAGGTCTCCGGGGCGACCCAGTACTTC.

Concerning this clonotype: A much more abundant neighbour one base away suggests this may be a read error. CDR3 in DNA: TGCAGTGCTAGAGCATGGGACAGGCTGAGAGGGAACTATGGCTACACCTTC. Its protein product is CSARAWDRLRGNYGYTF. This rearrangement joins TRBV20-1 to TRBJ1-2, with 8 positions matching TRBD1. The V gene end was trimmed by 1 base and the J gene end by 2 bases; junction bases not matched to a gene: 12. Germline V CDR1 and CDR2: DFQATT, SNEGSKA (reference sequence). The CDR3 totals 17 residues.

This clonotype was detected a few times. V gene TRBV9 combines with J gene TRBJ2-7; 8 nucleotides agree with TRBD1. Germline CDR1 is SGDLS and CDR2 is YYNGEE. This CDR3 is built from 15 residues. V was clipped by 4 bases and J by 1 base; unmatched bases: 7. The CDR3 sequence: CASSPHRGDSYEQYF. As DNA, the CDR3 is TGTGCCAGCAGCCCACACAGGGGGGATTCCTACGAGCAGTACTTC. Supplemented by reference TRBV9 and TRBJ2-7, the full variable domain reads DSGVTQTPKHLITATGQRVTLRCSPRSGDLSVYWYQQSLDQGLQFLIQYYNGEERAKGNILERFSAQQFPDLHSELNLSSLELGDSALYFCASSPHRGDSYEQYFGPGTRLTVT.

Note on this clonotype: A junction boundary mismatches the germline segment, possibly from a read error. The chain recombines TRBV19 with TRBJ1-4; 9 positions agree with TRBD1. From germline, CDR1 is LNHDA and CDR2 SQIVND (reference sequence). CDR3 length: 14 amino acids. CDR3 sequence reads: CASTPQGAHERLFF. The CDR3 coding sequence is TGTGCCAGTACACCACAGGGGGCGCATGAAAGACTGTTTTTT.

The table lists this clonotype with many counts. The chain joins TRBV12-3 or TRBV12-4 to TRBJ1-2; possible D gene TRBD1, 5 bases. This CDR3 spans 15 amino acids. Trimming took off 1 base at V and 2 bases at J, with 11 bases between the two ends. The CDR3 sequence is CASSLGWDVNYGYTF. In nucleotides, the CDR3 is TGTGCCAGCAGTTTAGGATGGGACGTAAACTATGGCTACACCTTC.

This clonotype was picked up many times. In DNA form, the CDR3 reads TGCAGTGCTACGACAGGGACGGAATCACCCCTCCACTTT. It codes for CSATTGTESPLHF. This chain links TRBV20-1 with TRBJ1-6; 7 positions agree with TRBD1. The CDR3 covers 13 residues. From germline, CDR1 is DFQATT and CDR2 SNEGSKA (reference sequence). The junction had 7 bases not matched to a gene; V was cut back by 4 bases and J by 10 bases.

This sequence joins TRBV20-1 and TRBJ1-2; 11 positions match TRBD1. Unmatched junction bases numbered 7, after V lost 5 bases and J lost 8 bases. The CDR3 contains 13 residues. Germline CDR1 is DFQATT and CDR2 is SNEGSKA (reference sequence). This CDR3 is CSAEGQGAGGYTF. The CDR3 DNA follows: TGCAGTGCTGAAGGACAGGGGGCGGGGGGCTACACCTTC.

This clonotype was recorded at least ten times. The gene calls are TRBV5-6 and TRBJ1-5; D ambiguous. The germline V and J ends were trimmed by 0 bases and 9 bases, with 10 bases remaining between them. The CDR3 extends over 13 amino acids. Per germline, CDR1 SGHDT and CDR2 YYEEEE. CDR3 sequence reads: CASSLGVAGPQHF. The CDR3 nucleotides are TGTGCCAGCAGCTTGGGCGTAGCGGGGCCCCAGCATTTT.

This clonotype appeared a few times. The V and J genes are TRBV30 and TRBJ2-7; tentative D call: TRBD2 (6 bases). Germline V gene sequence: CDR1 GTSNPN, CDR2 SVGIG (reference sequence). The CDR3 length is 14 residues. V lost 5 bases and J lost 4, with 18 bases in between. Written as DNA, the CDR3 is TGTGCCTGGCAGCTCACGGGAGTCCTATACGAGCAGTACTTC. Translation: CAWQLTGVLYEQYF.

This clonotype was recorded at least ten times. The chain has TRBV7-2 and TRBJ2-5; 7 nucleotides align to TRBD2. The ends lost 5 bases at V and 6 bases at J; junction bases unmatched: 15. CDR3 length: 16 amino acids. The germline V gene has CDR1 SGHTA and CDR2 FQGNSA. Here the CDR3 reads CASSRQGGEGLKTQYF. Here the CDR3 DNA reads TGTGCCAGCAGCCGACAAGGCGGGGAGGGCCTGAAGACCCAGTACTTC.

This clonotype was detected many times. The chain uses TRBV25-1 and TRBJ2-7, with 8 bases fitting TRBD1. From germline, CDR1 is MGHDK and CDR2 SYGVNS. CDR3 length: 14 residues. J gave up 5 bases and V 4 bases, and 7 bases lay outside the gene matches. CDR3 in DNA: TGTGCCAGCAGTGCCCGGGACAGGTTCAACGAGCAGTACTTC. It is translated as CASSARDRFNEQYF.

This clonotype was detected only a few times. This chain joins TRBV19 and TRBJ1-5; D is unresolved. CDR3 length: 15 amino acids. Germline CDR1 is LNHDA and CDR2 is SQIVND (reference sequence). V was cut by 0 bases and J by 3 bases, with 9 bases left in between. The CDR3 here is CASSIDLGHNQPQHF. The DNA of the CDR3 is TGTGCCAGTAGTATAGATCTCGGGCACAATCAGCCCCAGCATTTT.

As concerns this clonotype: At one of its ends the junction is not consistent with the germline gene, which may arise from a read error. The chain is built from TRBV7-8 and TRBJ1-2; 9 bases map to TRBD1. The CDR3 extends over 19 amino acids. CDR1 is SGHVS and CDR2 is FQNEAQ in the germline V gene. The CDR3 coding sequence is TGTGCCAACAGCTTAGCGCTCGGGACAGGGAGGAGGTCTAACTATGGCTACACCTTC. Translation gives CANSLALGTGRRSNYGYTF.

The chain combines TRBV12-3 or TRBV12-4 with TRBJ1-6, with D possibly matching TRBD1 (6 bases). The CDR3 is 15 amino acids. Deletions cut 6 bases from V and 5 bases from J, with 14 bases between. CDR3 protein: CASSLPGQHNSPLHF. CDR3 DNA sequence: TGTGCCAGCAGCCTCCCGGGACAACATAATTCACCCCTCCACTTT.

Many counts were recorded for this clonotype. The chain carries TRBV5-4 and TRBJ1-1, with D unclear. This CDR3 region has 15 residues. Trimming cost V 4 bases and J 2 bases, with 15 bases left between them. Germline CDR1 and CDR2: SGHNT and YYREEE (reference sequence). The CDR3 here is CASSPVGRVNTEAFF. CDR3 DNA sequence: TGTGCCAGCAGCCCGGTCGGAAGGGTTAACACTGAAGCTTTCTTT.

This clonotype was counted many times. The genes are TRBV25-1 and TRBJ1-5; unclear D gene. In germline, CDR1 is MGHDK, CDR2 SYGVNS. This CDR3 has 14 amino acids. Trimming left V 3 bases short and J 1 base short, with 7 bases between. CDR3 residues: CASSDIWSNQPQHF. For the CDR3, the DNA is TGTGCCAGCAGTGACATATGGAGCAATCAGCCCCAGCATTTT.

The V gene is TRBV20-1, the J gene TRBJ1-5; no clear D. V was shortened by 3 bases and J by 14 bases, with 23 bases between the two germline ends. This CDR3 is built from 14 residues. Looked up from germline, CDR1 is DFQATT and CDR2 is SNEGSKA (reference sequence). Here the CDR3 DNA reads TGCAGTGCTAGTGGGGATGAGCGCGATCACAATGAGCATTTT. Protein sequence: CSASGDERDHNEHF.

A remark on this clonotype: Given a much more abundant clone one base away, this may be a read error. The chain's CDR3 is CSVDNPGNTIYF. The CDR3 DNA sequence: TGCAGCGTAGACAACCCTGGAAACACCATATATTTT. V is TRBV29-1 and J is TRBJ1-3; D call uncertain. Germline CDR1 reads SQVTM; CDR2 reads ANQGSEA. With 6 bases removed from V and 2 bases from J, the gap between germline ends came to 8 bases. The CDR3 consists of 12 residues.

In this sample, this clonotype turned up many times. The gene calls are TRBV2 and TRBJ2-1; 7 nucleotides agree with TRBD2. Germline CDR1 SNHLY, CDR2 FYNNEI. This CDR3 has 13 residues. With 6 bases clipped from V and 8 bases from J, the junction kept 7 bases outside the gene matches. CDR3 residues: CASRPLAVYEQFF. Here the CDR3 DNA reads TGTGCCAGCAGACCTCTAGCGGTCTATGAGCAGTTCTTC.

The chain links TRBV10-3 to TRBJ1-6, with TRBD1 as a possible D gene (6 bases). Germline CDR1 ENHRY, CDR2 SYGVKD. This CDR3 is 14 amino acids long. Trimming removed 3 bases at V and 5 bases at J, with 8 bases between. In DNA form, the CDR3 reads TGTGCCATCAGTGAAGGGACAAATAATTCACCCCTCCACTTT. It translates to CAISEGTNNSPLHF.

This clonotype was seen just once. CDR3 in DNA: TGCAGCGTTGACGTGGGGGGCGGGGAGCTGTTTTTT. Residues: CSVDVGGGELFF. The V gene is TRBV29-1, the J gene TRBJ2-2; D may be TRBD2 (6 bases). Trimming left V 3 bases short and J 7 bases short, with 9 bases between. CDR1 and CDR2 (germline): SQVTM, ANQGSEA. The length of the CDR3 is 12 residues.

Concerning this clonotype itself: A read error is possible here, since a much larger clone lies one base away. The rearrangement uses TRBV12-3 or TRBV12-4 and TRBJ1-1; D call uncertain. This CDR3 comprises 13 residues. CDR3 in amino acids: CASSFRVRTEASF. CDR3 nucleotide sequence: TGTGCCAGCAGTTTTCGGGTGAGGACTGAAGCTTCCTTT.